This TCR beta chain comes out of a study of response to subunit inactivated influenza vaccine (dated by TCRdb to 2016 to 2018). At the level of the whole study: The study used deep quantitative T cell receptor repertoire profiling to track responses to a trivalent subunit inactivated influenza vaccine. Study-level results and caveats: The authors suggested that each seasonal influenza vaccination may recruit only a limited number of new T cells.

In regard to this clonotype: No antigen is known for it. Base qualities are missing; no much larger clone stands one base away.

The library was made by RT-PCR. Sequencing used an Illumina HiSeq 2500. The public reads were reanalyzed by TCRdb: fastp trimming at Q25, MiXCR alignment, in-frame beta chains only. Entries that share a CDR3 protein sequence are merged under the most common genes and DNA. Within this sample are hundreds of thousands of distinct CDR3 sequences, with 7.6% of them counted one time only. 10% to 15% of the sample is taken by the ten largest. Looking up the germline V gene yields CDR1 MNHEY and CDR2 SVGAGI. The CDR3 holds 15 amino acids from the cysteine to the phenylalanine. The CDR3 DNA has 45 bases and is translated from base 1. V ends up 0 bases short and J 11 bases short, with an unmatched junction base count of 11.

The input for sequencing was PBMCs from blood, taken less than 30 months after vaccination. This chain joins TRBV6-5 to TRBJ2-7, with 9 junctional bases fitting TRBD1. The TCR was taken from a man aged 45-69 years who received an inactivated influenza vaccine. Donor details come from another sample of the same person, matched by shared clones. The CDR3 region: CASSYSSQGTGSKYF. The nucleotide sequence is TGTGCCAGCAGTTACTCTTCGCAGGGGACAGGGAGTAAGTACTTC.